A single sample is the source of the 32 T cell receptor beta chains below, sequenced in a study of T cells in Graves' hyperthyroidism and ophthalmopathy. TCR beta CDR3 regions were amplified from RNA. HTBI primers were used for first-round RT-PCR of the TCR CDR3. A single record per CDR3 protein comes from TCRdb applying MiXCR to the multiplex PCR reads. The sample shows about 350,000 distinct CDR3 sequences, approximately 15% of them seen only once. The sample comprised blood. These receptors were taken from a woman under 40 with Graves' hyperthyroidism.

This chain uses TRBV5-4 with TRBJ2-7, with TRBD1 identical over 7 bases. V lost 0 bases and J lost 6; bases outside the gene matches: 9. The germline V gene has CDR1 SGHNT and CDR2 YYREEE (reference sequence). This CDR3 is built from 15 residues. The CDR3 nucleotides are TGTGCCAGCAGCTTGGCGGCTAGCAGGGACAGCGAGCAGTACTTC. Its protein product is CASSLAASRDSEQYF.

In this sample, this clonotype turned up many times. The J gene is TRBJ2-7, the V gene TRBV2; the D gene could be TRBD1 or TRBD2 (5 bases each). V was shortened by 8 bases and J by 3 bases, with 14 bases between the two germline ends. The germline V gene has CDR1 SNHLY and CDR2 FYNNEI. This CDR3 has 13 amino acids. The CDR3 DNA follows: TGTGCCAGCGCCGGGGCCCCAGGCTACGAGCAGTACTTC. As protein: CASAGAPGYEQYF.

This clonotype was seen more than once but under ten times. CDR3 in DNA: TGTGCCAGCAGCTTGCGAGGGGCAGACTACGAGCAGTACTTC. Translating gives CASSLRGADYEQYF. The V and J genes are TRBV5-6 and TRBJ2-7; the D call may be TRBD1 or TRBD2 (5 bases each). Per germline, CDR1 SGHDT and CDR2 YYEEEE. The CDR3 is 14 residues long. Trimming pared 1 base from V and 3 bases from J, leaving 11 bases between.

This clonotype was seen repeatedly, ten times or more. V is TRBV6-1 and J is TRBJ2-5, with 7 bases lining up with TRBD2. The length of the CDR3 is 14 residues. Germline CDR1 and CDR2: MNHNS and SASEGT. The ends lost 5 bases at V and 5 bases at J; junction bases unmatched: 8. CDR3 DNA sequence: TGTGCCAGCAGTCCGGGACCCGGGAGGGAGACCCAGTACTTC. Its translation: CASSPGPGRETQYF.

The rearrangement links TRBV19 to TRBJ1-6; a possible D gene is TRBD1 (5 bases). The CDR3 spans 16 residues. The germline V and J ends were trimmed by 6 bases and 5 bases, with 17 bases remaining between them. Germline V gives CDR1 LNHDA, CDR2 SQIVND (reference sequence). CDR3 sequence (DNA): TGTGCCAGTAGCCCAACAGCGGCGGGGGATAATTCACCCCTCCACTTT. Translated: CASSPTAAGDNSPLHF.

This clonotype was detected ten times or more. The chain has TRBV2 and TRBJ2-3; 9 bases agree with TRBD2. Germline V CDR1 and CDR2: SNHLY, FYNNEI. V lost 8 bases and J lost 6; bases outside the gene matches: 12. The CDR3 sequence is 15 residues long. The CDR3, as DNA: TGTGCCAGCGACGAGGGCGGGAGGGCCGGGGATACGCAGTATTTT. This gives the protein CASDEGGRAGDTQYF.

This clonotype was counted many times. This chain uses TRBV6-1 with TRBJ1-5, with D possibly TRBD1 on 5 matching bases. The ends were cut back, 4 bases at V and 5 bases at J, with 18 bases in the middle. This CDR3 is built from 16 residues. From germline, CDR1 is MNHNS and CDR2 SASEGT. The CDR3 loop reads CASSALRDGPHQPQHF. The CDR3 nucleotides read TGTGCCAGCAGTGCCCTTAGGGACGGACCACATCAGCCCCAGCATTTT.

This clonotype was counted at least ten times. The rearrangement uses TRBV6-1 and TRBJ1-4; D gene ambiguous. This CDR3 comprises 15 residues. The ends were cut back, 2 bases at V and 7 bases at J, with 14 bases in the middle. Germline-derived CDR1 and CDR2 are MNHNS and SASEGT. As DNA, the CDR3 is TGTGCCAGCAGTGAACAGGCGGGCCTTACTGAAAAACTGTTTTTT. Translated, it gives CASSEQAGLTEKLFF.

This clonotype was seen ten or more times. The J gene is TRBJ2-5, the V gene TRBV15; TRBD1 matches 8 bases. V dropped 4 bases and J dropped 4; count of bases not matched to a gene: 8. The CDR3 length is 15 residues. Germline loops: CDR1 LNHNV, CDR2 YYDKDF (reference sequence). The CDR3 DNA sequence: TGTGCCACCAGCACCAACAGGGGGGAAATAGAGACCCAGTACTTC. Its protein product is CATSTNRGEIETQYF. The full variable domain, completed using reference TRBV15 and TRBJ2-5, is DAMVIQNPRYQVTQFGKPVTLSCSQTLNHNVMYWYQQKSSQAPKLLFHYYDKDFNNEADTPDNFQSRRPNTSFCFLDIRSPGLGDTAMYLCATSTNRGEIETQYFGPGTRLLVL.

A few counts support this clonotype. CDR3: CSARVLDRVADTQYF. Here the CDR3 DNA reads TGCAGTGCTAGAGTCCTGGACAGGGTAGCAGATACGCAGTATTTT. The chain employs TRBV20-1 and TRBJ2-3; 8 positions agree with TRBD1. Germline CDR1 DFQATT, CDR2 SNEGSKA (reference sequence). The CDR3 is 15 amino acids. J lost 4 bases, V lost 1 base, and 7 bases had no gene match.

A few counts support this clonotype. This chain uses TRBV30 with TRBJ1-2; weak D call: TRBD1 (5 bases). Germline-derived CDR1 and CDR2 are GTSNPN and SVGIG (reference sequence). Trimming stripped 0 bases from V and 8 bases from J, with 13 bases between. This CDR3 has 13 residues. This CDR3 is CAWSVGGYRGYTF. CDR3 coding DNA: TGTGCCTGGAGTGTCGGGGGATATCGGGGCTACACCTTC. The full variable domain, in which reference TRBV30 and TRBJ1-2 provide the parts outside the CDR3, is SQTIHQWPATLVQPVGSPLSLECTVEGTSNPNLYWYRQAAGRGLQLLFYSVGIGQISSEVPQNLSASRPQDRQFILSSKKLLLSDSGFYLCAWSVGGYRGYTFGSGTRLTVV.

This clonotype was observed at least ten times. This chain uses TRBV28 with TRBJ2-5, with 8 bases matching TRBD1. This CDR3 region has 14 residues. The trim removed 5 bases at V and 5 bases at J, leaving 7 bases unmatched. Germline lookup yields CDR1 MDHEN and CDR2 SYDVKM. Here the CDR3 reads CASSPPRGRETQYF. The CDR3 coding sequence is TGTGCCAGCAGTCCACCCAGGGGGCGGGAGACCCAGTACTTC.

V and J are TRBV13 and TRBJ1-2; 7 positions match TRBD1. Looked up from germline, CDR1 is PRHDT and CDR2 is FYEKMQ (reference sequence). With V trimmed by 2 bases and J by 2 bases, 14 bases remained unmatched. The CDR3 runs to 18 residues. For the CDR3, the DNA is TGTGCCAGCAGCTTAAACGGGAGGACAGGTGACGGGAACTATGGCTACACCTTC. Protein: CASSLNGRTGDGNYGYTF.

This chain connects TRBV6-1 to TRBJ1-6; 8 bases match TRBD1. Trimming cost V 11 bases and J 7 bases; bases outside gene matches: 10. Per germline, CDR1 MNHNS and CDR2 SASEGT. This CDR3 is 14 amino acids long. For the CDR3, the DNA is TGTGCCGCCGGACAGGGAACTATCAATTCACCCCTCCACTTT. This gives the protein CAAGQGTINSPLHF.

This clonotype has a single count. With a much larger clone just one base away, this may be a read error. The J gene is TRBJ1-1, the V gene TRBV6-5; weak D call: TRBD1 (6 bases). CDR1 is MNHEY, CDR2 SVGAGI, per germline. The CDR3 is made up of 14 amino acids. CDR3 protein: CAGSYGQGYTEAFF. In DNA form, the CDR3 reads TGTGCCGGCAGTTACGGGCAGGGGTACACTGAAGCTTTCTTT.

This clonotype showed up just a few times. CDR3 region: CASKKVGDGYTF. CDR3 DNA: TGTGCCAGCAAGAAGGTGGGGGACGGCTACACCTTC. The V gene is TRBV12-3 or TRBV12-4, the J gene TRBJ1-2; a weak D match, TRBD1 (5 bases). This CDR3 comprises 12 residues. V gave up 7 bases and J gave up 8 bases, with 14 bases separating them.

There are a few counts of this clonotype. The chain couples TRBV7-9 to TRBJ2-7; 13 positions agree with TRBD2. V was pared by 0 bases and J by 2 bases, with 7 bases of the junction left unmatched. The CDR3 runs 18 residues. From germline, CDR1 is SEHNR and CDR2 FQNEAQ (reference sequence). The CDR3 loop is CASSLARTSGSSAYEQYF. CDR3 DNA: TGTGCCAGCAGCTTAGCCCGGACTAGCGGGAGTTCTGCCTACGAGCAGTACTTC.

This clonotype showed up many times. The chain carries TRBV11-2 and TRBJ2-5; weak D call: TRBD2 (6 bases). Trimming shortened V by 1 base and J by 1 base, and 10 bases separated the two germline ends. CDR3 size: 15 residues. Looked up from germline, CDR1 is SGHAT and CDR2 is FQNNGV. CDR3 sequence (DNA): TGTGCCAGCAGCTTAGTTTATAGCGGCCAAGAGACCCAGTACTTC. It translates to CASSLVYSGQETQYF.

This clonotype has a count of ten or more. The V gene is TRBV11-2, the J gene TRBJ2-5, with D unresolved. V dropped 5 bases and J dropped 5 bases, with 12 bases sitting between them. Germline assignment: CDR1 SGHAT and CDR2 FQNNGV. The CDR3 is 13 amino acids. The DNA for the CDR3 is TGTGCCAGCAGCGTGGCTCTCCAGGAGACCCAGTACTTC. It codes for CASSVALQETQYF.

This clonotype was seen repeatedly, ten times or more. V and J are TRBV6-1 and TRBJ1-1; TRBD1 agrees at 7 bases. The germline V gene encodes CDR1 MNHNS and CDR2 SASEGT. V was pared by 10 bases and J by 5 bases, with 16 bases of the junction left unmatched. CDR3 size: 15 residues. Written as DNA, the CDR3 is TGTGCCAAACCCCGGGACAGCGCCCCCGGGACTGAAGCTTTCTTT. It codes for CAKPRDSAPGTEAFF.

This clonotype was detected only a few times. The chain combines TRBV19 with TRBJ1-5; D ambiguous. Germline V gene lookup returns CDR1 LNHDA and CDR2 SQIVND (reference sequence). The CDR3 contains 15 residues. V was trimmed by 3 bases and J by 2 bases, leaving 11 bases between them. The CDR3 is CASSIGDGGNQPQHF. CDR3 nucleotide sequence: TGTGCCAGTAGTATTGGGGATGGGGGCAATCAGCCCCAGCATTTT.

In its sample, this clonotype was seen many times. This chain connects TRBV2 to TRBJ2-3; 10 bases agree with TRBD2. The length of the CDR3 is 15 residues. V dropped 8 bases and J dropped 1; count of bases not matched to a gene: 6. Germline V lookup: CDR1 SNHLY, CDR2 FYNNEI. CDR3 protein: CASRSGTSGTDTQYF. CDR3 nucleotides: TGTGCCAGCCGATCCGGGACTAGCGGCACAGATACGCAGTATTTT.

This CDR3 is CASSTGTWAEAFF. DNA of the CDR3: TGTGCCAGCTCGACAGGTACGTGGGCTGAAGCTTTCTTT. The V and J genes are TRBV19 and TRBJ1-1, with D possibly matching TRBD1 (6 bases). The CDR3 extends over 13 amino acids. Germline values: CDR1 LNHDA, CDR2 SQIVND (reference sequence). The germline V and J ends were trimmed by 9 bases and 6 bases, with 17 bases remaining between them.

This clonotype was picked up a small number of times. V and J are TRBV19 and TRBJ1-1, with TRBD1 matching over 7 bases. This CDR3 contains 14 residues. Per the germline V gene, CDR1 is LNHDA and CDR2 is SQIVND (reference sequence). The J segment lost 3 bases and the V segment lost 2 bases, leaving 3 bases of the junction unmatched. The CDR3 is CASSITGVDTEAFF. CDR3 bases: TGTGCCAGTAGTATAACAGGGGTCGACACTGAAGCTTTCTTT.

In this sample, this clonotype turned up a few times. This chain connects TRBV9 to TRBJ1-1; unclear D gene. V dropped 4 bases and J dropped 0 bases, with 13 bases sitting between them. This CDR3 contains 15 residues. Looked up from germline, CDR1 is SGDLS and CDR2 is YYNGEE. The CDR3 DNA is TGTGCCAGCAGCCCTGGTGGGGAGTTGAACACTGAAGCTTTCTTT. Translated: CASSPGGELNTEAFF.

The rearrangement joins TRBV2 to TRBJ2-3, with TRBD2 matching 13 bases. J lost 11 bases, V lost 3 bases, and 5 bases had no gene match. Germline loops: CDR1 SNHLY, CDR2 FYNNEI. CDR3 length: 14 amino acids. Written as DNA, the CDR3 is TGTGCCAGCAGTGACGGGACTAGCGGGAATAGGCAGTATTTT. Its translation is CASSDGTSGNRQYF.

This clonotype was seen many times. The gene calls are TRBV20-1 and TRBJ2-5; D assignment may be TRBD1 or TRBD2 (5 bases each). The CDR3 has 14 amino acids. Deletions cut 4 bases from V and 1 base from J, with 13 bases between. Germline lookup yields CDR1 DFQATT and CDR2 SNEGSKA (reference sequence). CDR3 bases: TGCAGTGCTATGTTCACGGGACGCCAAGAGACCCAGTACTTC. Protein sequence: CSAMFTGRQETQYF.

The chain has TRBV18 and TRBJ2-5, with 11 bases aligning to TRBD2. Germline V lookup: CDR1 KGHSH, CDR2 LQKENI. The CDR3 covers 16 residues. The V and J ends lost 4 bases and 5 bases, in that order; junction bases with no gene match: 9. The CDR3, as DNA: TGTGCCAGCTCACAAACCGGGACTAGCGGTTCGGAGACCCAGTACTTC. Translating gives CASSQTGTSGSETQYF.

The chain recombines TRBV27 with TRBJ2-5; possibly TRBD1 or TRBD2 for D (5 bases each). The CDR3 is 15 amino acids. CDR1 and CDR2 (germline): MNHEY, SMNVEV (reference sequence). The V end was cut by 3 bases, the J end by 3 bases, with 14 bases between. CDR3 sequence: CASSFGMGTEETQYF. DNA of the CDR3: TGTGCCAGCAGTTTTGGGATGGGGACCGAAGAGACCCAGTACTTC.

This clonotype was detected ten times or more. V is TRBV12-3 or TRBV12-4 and J is TRBJ1-2; D perhaps matches TRBD1 (5 bases). This CDR3 region has 13 residues. The V end was cut by 9 bases, the J end by 3 bases, with 14 bases between. The CDR3 is CASNLGGYYGYTF. DNA of the CDR3: TGTGCCAGTAATTTGGGGGGATACTATGGCTACACCTTC.

This clonotype has only a few counts. The chain employs TRBV7-2 and TRBJ2-2; D not certain. The CDR3 has 13 residues. Germline-derived CDR1 and CDR2 are SGHTA and FQGNSA. The germline V and J ends were trimmed by 8 bases and 5 bases, with 12 bases remaining between them. This CDR3 is CASLPGSTGELFF. The CDR3 DNA sequence: TGTGCCAGCCTCCCCGGGTCTACCGGGGAGCTGTTTTTT.

The sample holds many counts of this clonotype. The chain couples TRBV15 to TRBJ2-7, with D hard to call. Germline CDR1 reads LNHNV; CDR2 reads YYDKDF (reference sequence). This CDR3 comprises 12 residues. Trimming stripped 3 bases from V and 5 bases from J, with 8 bases between. This CDR3 is CATSRSNDEQYF. CDR3 DNA sequence: TGTGCCACCAGCAGGTCTAACGACGAGCAGTACTTC.